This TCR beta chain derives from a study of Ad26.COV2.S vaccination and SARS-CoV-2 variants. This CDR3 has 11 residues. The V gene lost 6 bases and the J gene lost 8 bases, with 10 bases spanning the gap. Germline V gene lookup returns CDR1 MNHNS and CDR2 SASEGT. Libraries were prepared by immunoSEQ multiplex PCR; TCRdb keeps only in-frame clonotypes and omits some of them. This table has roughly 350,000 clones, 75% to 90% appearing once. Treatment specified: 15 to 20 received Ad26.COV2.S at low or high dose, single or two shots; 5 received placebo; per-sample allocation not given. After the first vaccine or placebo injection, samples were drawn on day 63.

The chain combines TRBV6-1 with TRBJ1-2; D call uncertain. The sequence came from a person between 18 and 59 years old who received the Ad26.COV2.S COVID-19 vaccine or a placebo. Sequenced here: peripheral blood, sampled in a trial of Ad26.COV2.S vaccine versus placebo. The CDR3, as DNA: TGTGCCAGCAGGGCCGAGGGAGGCTACACCTTC. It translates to CASRAEGGYTF.